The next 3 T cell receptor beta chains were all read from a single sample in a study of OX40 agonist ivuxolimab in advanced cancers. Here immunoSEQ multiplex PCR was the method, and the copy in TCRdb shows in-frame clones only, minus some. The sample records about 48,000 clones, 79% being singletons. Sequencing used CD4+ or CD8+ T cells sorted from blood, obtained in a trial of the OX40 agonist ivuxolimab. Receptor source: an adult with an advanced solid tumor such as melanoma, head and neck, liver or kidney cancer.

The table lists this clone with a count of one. CDR3 protein: CASSRDREQPQHF. As DNA, the CDR3 is TGTGCCAGCTCACGGGATAGGGAACAGCCCCAGCATTTT. This sequence joins TRBV18 and TRBJ1-5; D is unresolved. Germline lookup yields CDR1 KGHSH and CDR2 LQKENI. V lost 4 bases to trimming and J lost 7 bases, with 11 bases between them. The CDR3 contains 13 residues. Using reference TRBV18 and TRBJ1-5 for the parts outside the CDR3, the full variable domain is NAGVMQNPRHLVRRRGQEARLRCSPMKGHSHVYWYRQLPEEGLKFMVYLQKENIIDESGMPKERFSAEFPKEGPSILRIQQVVRGDSAAYFCASSRDREQPQHFGDGTRLSIL.

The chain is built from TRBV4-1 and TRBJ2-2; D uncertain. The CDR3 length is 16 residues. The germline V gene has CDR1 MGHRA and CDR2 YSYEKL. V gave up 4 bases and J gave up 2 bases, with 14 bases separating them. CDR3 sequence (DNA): TGCGCCAGCAGCCCCCGTACGGGTCCAAACACCGGGGAGCTGTTTTTT. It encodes CASSPRTGPNTGELFF.

The CDR3 is CATSRDRFSGGTGSQPQHF. The CDR3 DNA is TGTGCCACCAGCAGAGATCGCTTCTCTGGGGGGACAGGGAGTCAGCCCCAGCATTTT. The chain employs TRBV15 and TRBJ1-5; 9 positions agree with TRBD1. Trimming took 0 bases from V and 6 from J; bases not matched to a gene: 15. The germline V gene encodes CDR1 LNHNV and CDR2 YYDKDF (reference sequence). This CDR3 is built from 19 residues.